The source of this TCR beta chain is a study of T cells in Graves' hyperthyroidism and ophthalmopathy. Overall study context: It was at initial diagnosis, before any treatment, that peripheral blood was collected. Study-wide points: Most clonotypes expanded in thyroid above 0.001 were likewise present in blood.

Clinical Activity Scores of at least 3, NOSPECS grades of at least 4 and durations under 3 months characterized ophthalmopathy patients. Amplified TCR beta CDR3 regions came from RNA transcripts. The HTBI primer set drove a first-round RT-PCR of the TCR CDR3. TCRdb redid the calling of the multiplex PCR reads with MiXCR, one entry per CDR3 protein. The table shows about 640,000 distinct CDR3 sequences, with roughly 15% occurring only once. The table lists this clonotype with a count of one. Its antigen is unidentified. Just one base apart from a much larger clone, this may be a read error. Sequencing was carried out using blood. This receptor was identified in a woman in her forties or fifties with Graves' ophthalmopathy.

CDR3 nucleotide sequence: TGTGCCAGCAGAAGAGCAGGCGGGGTTACGCCCTACGAGCAGTGCTTC. It codes for CASRRAGGVTPYEQCF. The chain carries TRBV5-1 and TRBJ2-7; D might be TRBD2 (6 bases). The germline V gene encodes CDR1 SGHRS and CDR2 YFSETQ. This CDR3 is 16 amino acids long.